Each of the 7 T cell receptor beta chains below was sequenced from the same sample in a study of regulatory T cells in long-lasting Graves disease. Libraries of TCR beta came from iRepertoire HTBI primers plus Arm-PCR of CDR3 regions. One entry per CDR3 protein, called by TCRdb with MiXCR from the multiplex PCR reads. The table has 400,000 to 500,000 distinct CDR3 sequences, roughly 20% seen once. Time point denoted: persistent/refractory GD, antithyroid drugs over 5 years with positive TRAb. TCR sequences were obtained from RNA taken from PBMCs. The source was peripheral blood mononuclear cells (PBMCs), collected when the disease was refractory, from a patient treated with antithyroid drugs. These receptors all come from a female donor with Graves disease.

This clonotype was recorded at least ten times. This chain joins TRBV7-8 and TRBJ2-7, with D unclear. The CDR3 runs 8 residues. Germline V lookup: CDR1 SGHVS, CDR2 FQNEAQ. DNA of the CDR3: TGTGCCAGCAGCCCTTCACGAGTC. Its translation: CASSPSRV.

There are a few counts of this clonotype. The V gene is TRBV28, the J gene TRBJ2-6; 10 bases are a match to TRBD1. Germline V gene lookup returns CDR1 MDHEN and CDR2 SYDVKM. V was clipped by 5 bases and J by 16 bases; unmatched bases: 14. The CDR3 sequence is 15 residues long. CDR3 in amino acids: CASSRWGDRGEFLTF. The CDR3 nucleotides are TGTGCCAGCAGTCGATGGGGGGACAGGGGTGAATTTCTGACTTTC.

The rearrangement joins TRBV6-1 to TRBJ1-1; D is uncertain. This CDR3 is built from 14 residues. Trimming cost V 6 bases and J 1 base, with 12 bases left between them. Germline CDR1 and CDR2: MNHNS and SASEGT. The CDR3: CASSLGPWNTEAFF. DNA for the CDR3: TGTGCCAGCAGCTTAGGACCCTGGAACACTGAAGCTTTCTTT.

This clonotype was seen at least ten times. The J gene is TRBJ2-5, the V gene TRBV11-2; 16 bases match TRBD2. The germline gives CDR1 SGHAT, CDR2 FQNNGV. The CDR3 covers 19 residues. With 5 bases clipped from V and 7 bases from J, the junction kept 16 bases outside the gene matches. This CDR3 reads CASSEGTSGRATRLATQYF. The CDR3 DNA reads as TGTGCCAGCAGCGAAGGGACTAGCGGGAGGGCCACACGGCTCGCGACCCAGTACTTC.

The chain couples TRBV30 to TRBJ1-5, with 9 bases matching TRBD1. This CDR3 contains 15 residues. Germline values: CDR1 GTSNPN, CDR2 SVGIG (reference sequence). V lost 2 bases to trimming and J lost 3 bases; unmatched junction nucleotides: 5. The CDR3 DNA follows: TGTGCCTGGAGTACCGGGACAGGGAACAATCAGCCCCAGCATTTT. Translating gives CAWSTGTGNNQPQHF.

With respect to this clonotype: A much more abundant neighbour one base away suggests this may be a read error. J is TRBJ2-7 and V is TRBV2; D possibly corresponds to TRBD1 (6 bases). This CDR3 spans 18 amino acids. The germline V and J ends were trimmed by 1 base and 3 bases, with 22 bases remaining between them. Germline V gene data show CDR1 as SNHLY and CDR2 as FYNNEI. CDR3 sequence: CASSEDYVEGGPSYEQYF. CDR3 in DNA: TGTGCCAGCAGTGAAGATTATGTCGAAGGGGGACCGAGCTACGAGCAGTACTTC.

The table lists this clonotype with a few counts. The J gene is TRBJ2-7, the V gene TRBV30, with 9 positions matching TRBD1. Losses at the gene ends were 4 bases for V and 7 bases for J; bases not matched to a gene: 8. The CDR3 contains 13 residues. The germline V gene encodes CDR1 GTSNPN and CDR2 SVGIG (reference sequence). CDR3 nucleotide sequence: TGTGCCTGGATAAACAGGGGGCTGGGTGAGCAGTACTTC. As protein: CAWINRGLGEQYF.